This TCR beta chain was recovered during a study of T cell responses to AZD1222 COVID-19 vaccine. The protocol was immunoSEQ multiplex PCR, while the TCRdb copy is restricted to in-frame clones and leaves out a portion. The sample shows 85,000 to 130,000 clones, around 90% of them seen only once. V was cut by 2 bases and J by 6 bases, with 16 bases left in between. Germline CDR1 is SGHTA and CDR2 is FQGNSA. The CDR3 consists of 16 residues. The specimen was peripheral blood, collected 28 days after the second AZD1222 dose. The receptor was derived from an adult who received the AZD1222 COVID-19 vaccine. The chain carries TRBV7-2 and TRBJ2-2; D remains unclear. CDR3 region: CASSLQRVRRSGELFF. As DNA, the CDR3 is TGTGCCAGCAGCTTACAAAGAGTAAGGAGATCCGGGGAGCTGTTTTTT. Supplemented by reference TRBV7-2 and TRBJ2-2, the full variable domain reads GAGVSQSPSNKVTEKGKDVELRCDPISGHTALYWYRQSLGQGLEFLIYFQGNSAPDKSGLPSDRFSAERTGGSVSTLTIQRTQQEDSAVYLCASSLQRVRRSGELFFGEGSRLTVL.